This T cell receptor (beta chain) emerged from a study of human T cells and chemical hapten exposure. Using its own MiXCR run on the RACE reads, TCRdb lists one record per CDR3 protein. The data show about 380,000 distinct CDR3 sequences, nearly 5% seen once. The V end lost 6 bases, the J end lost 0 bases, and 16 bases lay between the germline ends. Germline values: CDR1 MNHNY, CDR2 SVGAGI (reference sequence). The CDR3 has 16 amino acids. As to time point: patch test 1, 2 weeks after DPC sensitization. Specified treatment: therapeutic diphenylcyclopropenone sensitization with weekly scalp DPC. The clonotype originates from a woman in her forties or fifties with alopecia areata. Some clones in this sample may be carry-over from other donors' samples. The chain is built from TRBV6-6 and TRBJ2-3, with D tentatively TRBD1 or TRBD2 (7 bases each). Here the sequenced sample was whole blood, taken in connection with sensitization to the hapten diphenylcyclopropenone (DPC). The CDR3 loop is CASRNRGGVSTDTQYF. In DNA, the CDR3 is TGTGCCAGCAGGAACAGGGGAGGGGTTAGCACAGATACGCAGTATTTT.